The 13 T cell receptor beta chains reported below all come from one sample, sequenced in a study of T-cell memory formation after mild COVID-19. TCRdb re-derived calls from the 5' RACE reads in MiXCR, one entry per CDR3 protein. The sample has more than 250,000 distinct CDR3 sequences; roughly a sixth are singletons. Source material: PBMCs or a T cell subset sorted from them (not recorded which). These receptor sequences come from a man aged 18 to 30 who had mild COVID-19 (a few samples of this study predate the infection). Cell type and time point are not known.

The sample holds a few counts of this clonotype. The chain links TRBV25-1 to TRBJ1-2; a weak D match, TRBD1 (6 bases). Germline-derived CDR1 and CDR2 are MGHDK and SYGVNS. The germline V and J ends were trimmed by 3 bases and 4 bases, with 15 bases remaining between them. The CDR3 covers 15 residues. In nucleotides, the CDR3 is TGTGCCAGCAGTGATATACAGGGCTTCGGCTATGGCTACACCTTC. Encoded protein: CASSDIQGFGYGYTF.

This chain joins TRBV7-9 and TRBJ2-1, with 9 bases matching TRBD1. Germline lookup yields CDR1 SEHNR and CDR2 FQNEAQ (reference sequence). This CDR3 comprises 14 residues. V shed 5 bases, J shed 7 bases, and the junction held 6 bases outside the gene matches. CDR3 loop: CASSVRTGENEQFF. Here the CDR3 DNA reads TGTGCCAGCAGCGTAAGGACAGGGGAAAATGAGCAGTTCTTC.

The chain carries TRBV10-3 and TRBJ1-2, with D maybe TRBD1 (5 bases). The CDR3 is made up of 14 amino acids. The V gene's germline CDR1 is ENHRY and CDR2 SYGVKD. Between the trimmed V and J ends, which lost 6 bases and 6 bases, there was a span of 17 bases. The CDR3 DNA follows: TGTGCCATCAGCCCCCGAGTAGGGGTTGATGGCTACACCTTC. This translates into CAISPRVGVDGYTF.

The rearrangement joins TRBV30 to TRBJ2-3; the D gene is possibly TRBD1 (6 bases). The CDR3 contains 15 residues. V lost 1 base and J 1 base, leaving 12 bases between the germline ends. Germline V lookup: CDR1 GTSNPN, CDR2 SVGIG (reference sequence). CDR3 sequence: CAWSASGAGTDTQYF. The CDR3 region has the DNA TGTGCCTGGAGTGCGTCAGGGGCAGGCACAGATACGCAGTATTTT.

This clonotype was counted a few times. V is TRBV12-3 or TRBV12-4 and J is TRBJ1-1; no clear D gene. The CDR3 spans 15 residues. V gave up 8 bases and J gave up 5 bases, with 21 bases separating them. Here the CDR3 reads CASSPWRRRKTEAFF. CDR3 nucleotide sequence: TGTGCCAGCTCGCCTTGGCGACGTAGGAAGACTGAAGCTTTCTTT.

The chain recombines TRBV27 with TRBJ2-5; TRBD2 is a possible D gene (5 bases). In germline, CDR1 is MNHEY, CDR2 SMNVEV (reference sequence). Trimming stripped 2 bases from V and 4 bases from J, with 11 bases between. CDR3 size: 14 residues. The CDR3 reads CASSLAGNLETQYF. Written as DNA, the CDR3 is TGTGCCAGCAGTTTAGCCGGGAACCTAGAGACCCAGTACTTC.

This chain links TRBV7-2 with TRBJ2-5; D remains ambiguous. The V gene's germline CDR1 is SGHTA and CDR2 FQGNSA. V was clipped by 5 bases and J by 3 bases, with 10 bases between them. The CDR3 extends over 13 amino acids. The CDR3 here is CASSRSTKETQYF. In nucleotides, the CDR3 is TGTGCCAGCAGCCGCAGCACAAAAGAGACCCAGTACTTC.

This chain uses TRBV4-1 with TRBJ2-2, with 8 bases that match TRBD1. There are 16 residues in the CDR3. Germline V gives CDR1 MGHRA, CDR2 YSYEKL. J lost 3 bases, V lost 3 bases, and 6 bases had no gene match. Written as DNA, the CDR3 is TGCGCCAGCAGCCACAGACAGGGGTCGTACACCGGGGAGCTGTTTTTT. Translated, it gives CASSHRQGSYTGELFF.

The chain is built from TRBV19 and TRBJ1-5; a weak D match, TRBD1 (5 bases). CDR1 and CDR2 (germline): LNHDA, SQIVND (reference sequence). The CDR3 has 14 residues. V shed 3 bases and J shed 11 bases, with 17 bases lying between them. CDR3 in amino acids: CASSISGGTRTQHF. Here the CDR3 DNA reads TGTGCCAGTAGTATTAGTGGGGGGACTAGGACCCAGCATTTT.

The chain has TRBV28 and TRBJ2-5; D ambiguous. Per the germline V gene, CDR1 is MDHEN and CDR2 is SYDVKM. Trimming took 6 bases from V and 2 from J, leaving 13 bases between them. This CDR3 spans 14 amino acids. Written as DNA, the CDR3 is TGTGCCAGCAGCTCACGGCCAATTCAAGAGACCCAGTACTTC. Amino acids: CASSSRPIQETQYF.

The DNA for the CDR3 is TGTGCCAGCAGCTTAACTAGAATGAACACTGAAGCTTTCTTT. Its translation is CASSLTRMNTEAFF. The genes are TRBV7-2 and TRBJ1-1; D uncertain. Between the trimmed V and J ends, which lost 2 bases and 0 bases, there was a span of 7 bases. The CDR3 is made up of 14 amino acids. Germline CDR1 is SGHTA and CDR2 is FQGNSA.

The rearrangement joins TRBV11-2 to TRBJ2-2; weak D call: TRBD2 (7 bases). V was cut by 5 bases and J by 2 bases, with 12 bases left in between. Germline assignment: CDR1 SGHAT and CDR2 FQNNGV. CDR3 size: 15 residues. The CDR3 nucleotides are TGTGCCAGCAGCGCCGGGGGGCTAAACACCGGGGAGCTGTTTTTT. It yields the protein CASSAGGLNTGELFF.

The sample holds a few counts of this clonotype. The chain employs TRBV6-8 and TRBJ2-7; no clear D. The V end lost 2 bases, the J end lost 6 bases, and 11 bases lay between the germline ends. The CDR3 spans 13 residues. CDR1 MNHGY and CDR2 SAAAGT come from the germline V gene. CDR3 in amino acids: CASSYETKGEQYV. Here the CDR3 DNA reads TGTGCCAGCAGTTACGAAACGAAAGGCGAGCAGTACGTC.